Given below is one T cell receptor (beta chain) in context. Its target is not known. With UMIs, 5'RACE template switching was used to make TCR beta cDNA. TCRdb reprocessed the 5' RACE reads and stores each CDR3 protein as one record, lacking DNA. This sample's clone table lists thousands of distinct CDR3 sequences. The CDR3 is 15 residues long. The data originate from a study of T cells expressing NK-cell markers. Study background: Of eight sequenced donors, seven were HCMV-seropositive and one HCMV-seronegative.

General observations from the study: In a few donors, these clonotypes also led the CD3+CD56-NKG2C+ fraction.

The chain recombines TRBV12-3 or TRBV12-4 with TRBJ1-6. The sequence derives from a man aged 18 to 69 in good health. Sequencing was carried out using blood T cells: a sorted CD56 or NKG2C T cell subset, CD4+ or CD8+ T cells, or bulk PBMC T cells (not recorded which). CDR3 sequence: CASSLRGSYNSPLHF.